The TCR beta chain under discussion was sequenced for a study of control samples from healthy donors and cancer patients. The CDR3 length is 13 residues. V shed 1 base and J shed 9 bases, with 12 bases lying between them. This clone has a single count. Profiled with immunoSEQ multiplex PCR; TCRdb holds only in-frame clones, not every one. The data show approximately 190,000 clones, 91% seen once. The origin of this receptor is a young man in good health. The chain carries TRBV12-3 or TRBV12-4 and TRBJ1-1; no reliable D call. Material for sequencing was blood. The CDR3 DNA reads TGTGCCAGCAGTTTAGTGCGTGGCAGTCAAGCTTTCTTT. It yields the protein CASSLVRGSQAFF.